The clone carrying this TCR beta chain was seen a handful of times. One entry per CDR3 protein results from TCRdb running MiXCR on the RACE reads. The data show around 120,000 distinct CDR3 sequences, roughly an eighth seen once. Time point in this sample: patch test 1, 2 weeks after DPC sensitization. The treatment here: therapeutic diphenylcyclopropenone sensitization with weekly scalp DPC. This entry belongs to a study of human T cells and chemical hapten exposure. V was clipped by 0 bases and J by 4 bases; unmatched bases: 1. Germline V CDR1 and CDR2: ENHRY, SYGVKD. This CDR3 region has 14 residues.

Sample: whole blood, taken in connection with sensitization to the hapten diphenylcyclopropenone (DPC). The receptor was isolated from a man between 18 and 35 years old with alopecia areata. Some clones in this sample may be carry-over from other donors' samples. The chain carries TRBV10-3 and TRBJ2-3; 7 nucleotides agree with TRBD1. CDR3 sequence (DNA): TGTGCCATCAGTGAGTCGACAGGGTCAGATACGCAGTATTTT. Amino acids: CAISESTGSDTQYF.